Listed below are T cell receptor beta chains from one sample, sequenced in a study of blood T cells in healthy people across ages. One entry per CDR3 protein results from TCRdb running MiXCR on the 5' RACE reads. The table lists some 370,000 distinct CDR3 sequences, roughly half of them singletons. Sequenced: blood. Receptors were obtained from a man between 60 and 75 years old in good health. The conserved cysteine and the conserved F or W are not part of the CDR3 here.

TRBJ2-1,TRBV3-1,ASSRGVGVQF
-,TRBV10-1,ASSPEREDYEQY
TRBJ2-7,TRBV5-4,ASSPKGGLAASYEQY
TRBJ1-2,TRBV25-1,ASSQEGAYGYT
TRBJ2-6,TRBV4-2,ASSRTGQGASGANVLT
TRBJ1-4,TRBV20-1,SARDPAGTENEKLF
TRBJ2-5,TRBV28,ASSPSGQGFQETQY
TRBJ2-7,TRBV28,ASSLRQGTYEQY
TRBJ1-1,TRBV12-3/TRBV12-4,ASSGGVNTEAF
TRBJ2-4,TRBV27,ASSQSGWAKNIQY
TRBJ2-7,TRBV20-1,SAGLAGGYEQY
TRBJ2-1,TRBV14,ASSPGPSGNEQF
TRBJ2-1,TRBV9,ASSDRVDTSYNEQF
TRBJ2-7,TRBV6-1,ASMGITSYEQY
TRBJ2-3,TRBV6-5,ASSCPAGGVSDTQY
TRBJ2-1,TRBV24-1,ATSDLGADNEQF
TRBJ1-1,TRBV30,AWSLGLYTEAF
TRBJ2-7,TRBV20-1,SAPGLAGREQY
TRBJ2-1,TRBV20-1,SAMGEGVGEQF